These 25 T cell receptor beta chains were all obtained from the same sample, sequenced in a study of control samples from healthy donors and cancer patients. The protocol was immunoSEQ multiplex PCR, while the TCRdb copy is restricted to in-frame clones and leaves out a portion. The repertoire holds about 130,000 clones, with 90% as singletons. What was sequenced was blood. The receptor set was obtained from a man aged 40-55 years in good health.

This chain links TRBV4-1 with TRBJ1-5, with D perhaps matching TRBD1 (6 bases). V lost 0 bases and J 5 bases, leaving 17 bases between the germline ends. Germline CDR1 MGHRA, CDR2 YSYEKL. The CDR3 is 17 amino acids. The CDR3, as DNA: TGCGCCAGCAGCCAAGAAAAGTTCACAGGGTGGGATCAGCCCCAGCATTTT. Encoded protein: CASSQEKFTGWDQPQHF.

This chain joins TRBV27 and TRBJ1-1; D gene unclear. The germline gives CDR1 MNHEY, CDR2 SMNVEV (reference sequence). The CDR3 is 14 residues long. V dropped 4 bases and J dropped 7 bases, with 16 bases sitting between them. This chain's CDR3 is CASSWTQNVGEAFF. The CDR3 DNA is TGTGCCAGCAGTTGGACCCAAAACGTCGGTGAAGCTTTCTTT.

The V and J genes are TRBV27 and TRBJ1-3, with D perhaps matching TRBD1 (5 bases). Germline V gene sequence: CDR1 MNHEY, CDR2 SMNVEV (reference sequence). The germline V and J ends were trimmed by 10 bases and 1 base, with 20 bases remaining between them. The CDR3 totals 16 residues. The CDR3 DNA reads as TGTGCCACCAAACCCGCAGGGCCGCGGTCTGGAAACACCATATATTTT. It is translated as CATKPAGPRSGNTIYF.

The genes are TRBV2 and TRBJ1-6; 8 nucleotides agree with TRBD1. The CDR3 length is 14 residues. V lost 6 bases to trimming and J lost 8 bases; unmatched junction nucleotides: 6. Germline lookup yields CDR1 SNHLY and CDR2 FYNNEI. The CDR3 region is CASSVGQGDSPLHF. The CDR3 region has the DNA TGTGCCAGCAGCGTCGGACAGGGAGATTCACCCCTCCACTTT.

The CDR3 reads CARIPDDGANVLTF. The DNA for the CDR3 is TGTGCCAGAATACCGGACGATGGGGCCAACGTCCTGACTTTC. V is TRBV6-5 and J is TRBJ2-6; D unresolved. Trimming left V 9 bases short and J 3 bases short, with 12 bases between. Germline V gene sequence: CDR1 MNHEY, CDR2 SVGAGI. This CDR3 region has 14 residues.

The chain recombines TRBV5-4 with TRBJ2-5; TRBD2 aligns across 14 bases. Germline CDR1 SGHNT, CDR2 YYREEE (reference sequence). The CDR3 has 18 amino acids. Trimming removed 5 bases from V and 0 bases from J; junction bases left unmatched: 9. CDR3 bases: TGTGCCAGCAGGAGGACTAGCGGGGGGTTTTGGTACCAAGAGACCCAGTACTTC. This gives the protein CASRRTSGGFWYQETQYF.

The rearrangement joins TRBV27 to TRBJ1-2; 11 nucleotides line up with TRBD1. Looked up from germline, CDR1 is MNHEY and CDR2 is SMNVEV (reference sequence). The CDR3 sequence is 14 residues long. After removal of 5 bases from V and 8 bases from J, the junction contained 7 bases not matched to a gene. The CDR3 protein is CASSERDRGSGYTF. CDR3 nucleotide sequence: TGTGCCAGCAGTGAACGGGACAGGGGGAGCGGCTACACCTTC.

The chain's CDR3 is CASSLGHSYEQYF. CDR3 sequence (DNA): TGTGCCAGCAGCTTAGGACACAGCTACGAGCAGTACTTC. The V and J genes are TRBV11-1 and TRBJ2-7; no definite D call. The CDR3 loop spans 13 amino acids. Germline CDR1 reads SGHAT; CDR2 reads FQDESV (reference sequence). V lost 1 base, J lost 3 bases, and 7 bases lay in between.

This chain connects TRBV5-1 to TRBJ2-1; no definite D call. Germline CDR1 reads SGHRS; CDR2 reads YFSETQ. Between the trimmed V and J ends, which lost 4 bases and 4 bases, there was a span of 24 bases. This CDR3 contains 18 residues. CDR3: CASSRGPEQPAPYNEQFF. Here the CDR3 DNA reads TGCGCCAGCAGCCGAGGACCCGAACAACCGGCACCTTACAATGAGCAGTTCTTC.

V usage is TRBV7-3 and J usage is TRBJ2-1; D is perhaps TRBD2 (6 bases). The CDR3 is 16 residues long. Deletions cut 3 bases from V and 4 bases from J, with 16 bases between. The germline V gene has CDR1 SGHTA and CDR2 FQGTGA. In DNA form, the CDR3 reads TGTGCCAGCAGCTTGAGCCGAACGGGAGTTTACAATGAGCAGTTCTTC. Its translation: CASSLSRTGVYNEQFF.

The chain joins TRBV30 to TRBJ2-7; tentatively, D is TRBD1 or TRBD2 (5 bases each). CDR3 size: 15 residues. Trimming removed 1 base at V and 1 base at J, with 14 bases between. CDR1 is GTSNPN and CDR2 is SVGIG in the germline V gene (reference sequence). The CDR3 nucleotides read TGTGCCTGGAGTGAAGGAGCAGGGAGTTCCTACGAGCAGTACTTC. It encodes CAWSEGAGSSYEQYF.

V is TRBV19 and J is TRBJ2-1; the match to TRBD2 covers 8 bases. The germline CDR1 and CDR2 sequences are LNHDA and SQIVND (reference sequence). V lost 4 bases and J lost 7; bases outside the gene matches: 6. CDR3 size: 14 residues. CDR3 bases: TGTGCCAGTAGTACGGGACTAGTGGGGAATGAGCAGTTCTTC. Translating gives CASSTGLVGNEQFF.

This clone was detected only once. The chain employs TRBV6-5 and TRBJ1-4; D remains ambiguous. Germline V gives CDR1 MNHEY, CDR2 SVGAGI. This CDR3 is built from 14 residues. Trimming shortened V by 7 bases and J by 0 bases, and 9 bases separated the two germline ends. The CDR3 bases are TGTGCCAGCAAAGAGATCCCAACTAATGAAAAACTGTTTTTT. Amino acids: CASKEIPTNEKLFF.

The V call is TRBV5-4, the J call TRBJ1-1; D uncertain. The germline CDR1 and CDR2 sequences are SGHNT and YYREEE (reference sequence). CDR3 length equals 13 residues. Trimming pared 2 bases from V and 1 base from J, leaving 6 bases between. The CDR3 region has the DNA TGTGCCAGCAGCTTTGACGGGAACACTGAAGCTTTCTTT. Protein sequence: CASSFDGNTEAFF.

CDR3 bases: TGTGCCAGCAGCGAAACAGGGGGCGCTTCACCCCTCCACTTT. It is translated as CASSETGGASPLHF. This rearrangement joins TRBV25-1 to TRBJ1-6, with 9 bases aligning to TRBD1. The V and J ends lost 6 bases and 9 bases, in that order; junction bases with no gene match: 6. The CDR3 covers 14 residues. The germline V gene encodes CDR1 MGHDK and CDR2 SYGVNS. The whole variable domain, remainder taken from reference TRBV25-1 and TRBJ1-6, is EADIYQTPRYLVIGTGKKITLECSQTMGHDKMYWYQQDPGMELHLIHYSYGVNSTEKGDLSSESTVSRIRTEHFPLTLESARPSHTSQYLCASSETGGASPLHFGNGTRLTVT.

This chain connects TRBV7-3 to TRBJ2-3; 10 nucleotides line up with TRBD2. With 3 bases clipped from V and 1 base from J, the junction kept 4 bases outside the gene matches. The CDR3 runs 16 residues. Germline-derived CDR1 and CDR2 are SGHTA and FQGTGA. The CDR3 reads CASSFGTSVGTDTQYF. CDR3 DNA: TGTGCCAGCAGCTTTGGGACTAGCGTTGGCACAGATACGCAGTATTTT.

This chain joins TRBV19 and TRBJ2-5, with D possibly TRBD2 on 5 matching bases. CDR1 is LNHDA, CDR2 SQIVND, per germline (reference sequence). The V gene lost 3 bases and the J gene lost 5 bases, with 13 bases spanning the gap. This CDR3 comprises 14 residues. CDR3 nucleotides: TGTGCCAGTAGTATTTTCTTAGGCGGGGAGACCCAGTACTTC. Translation: CASSIFLGGETQYF.

The J gene is TRBJ2-6, the V gene TRBV29-1; D is perhaps TRBD2 (6 bases). The CDR3 spans 17 residues. V was trimmed by 1 base and J by 2 bases, leaving 15 bases between them. The germline CDR1 and CDR2 sequences are SQVTM and ANQGSEA. The CDR3 sequence is CSVEGWQGGTGANVLTF. CDR3 DNA sequence: TGCAGCGTTGAAGGGTGGCAGGGAGGAACTGGGGCCAACGTCCTGACTTTC.

This chain connects TRBV21-1 to TRBJ2-3; TRBD2, as called in the table, went unchecked against the DNA. TRBV21-1 is assigned pseudogene status. The CDR3 spans 15 residues. The CDR3 DNA reads TGTGCCAGCAGCTTAAGAGGGCCTAGCACAGATACGCAGTATTTT. Amino acid sequence: CASSLRGPSTDTQYF.

The rearrangement joins TRBV6-6 to TRBJ2-2, with unresolved D. This CDR3 is built from 15 residues. Germline CDR1 and CDR2: MNHNY and SVGAGI (reference sequence). V lost 2 bases and J lost 5, with 12 bases in between. CDR3 in DNA: TGTGCCAGCAGTTACCGATCCGAAGGAACCGGGGAGCTGTTTTTT. Its translation: CASSYRSEGTGELFF.

The V gene is TRBV19, the J gene TRBJ2-3; D is unresolved. The ends were cut back, 6 bases at V and 2 bases at J, with 18 bases in the middle. The CDR3 spans 16 residues. Germline CDR1 reads LNHDA; CDR2 reads SQIVND (reference sequence). DNA of the CDR3: TGTGCCAGTAGCGCCCTAGACGGCCGGGTCACAGATACGCAGTATTTT. Amino acids: CASSALDGRVTDTQYF.

CDR3 DNA sequence: TGTGCCAGCAGCCCAAACCACGATACCGGGGAGACCCAGTACTTC. It encodes CASSPNHDTGETQYF. This chain joins TRBV9 and TRBJ2-5; D ambiguous. Germline CDR1 reads SGDLS; CDR2 reads YYNGEE. V was trimmed by 4 bases and J by 5 bases, leaving 18 bases between them. The CDR3 extends over 15 amino acids.

The chain combines TRBV15 with TRBJ1-6; D uncertain. Germline CDR1 reads LNHNV; CDR2 reads YYDKDF (reference sequence). Trimming removed 0 bases from V and 8 bases from J, with 11 bases in between. CDR3 length: 15 residues. Here the CDR3 reads CATSRDLSLYSPLHF. The DNA of the CDR3 is TGTGCCACCAGCAGAGATCTAAGCCTTTATTCACCCCTCCACTTT. Looking up the rest from reference TRBV15 and TRBJ1-6 gives the full variable domain: DAMVIQNPRYQVTQFGKPVTLSCSQTLNHNVMYWYQQKSSQAPKLLFHYYDKDFNNEADTPDNFQSRRPNTSFCFLDIRSPGLGDTAMYLCATSRDLSLYSPLHFGNGTRLTVT.

This chain links TRBV5-1 with TRBJ1-2; 8 bases match TRBD1. CDR3 size: 14 residues. Trimming cost V 0 bases and J 7 bases; bases outside gene matches: 5. Germline CDR1 is SGHRS and CDR2 is YFSETQ. In DNA form, the CDR3 reads TGCGCCAGCAGCTTGGCCGACAGGGGAGGTGGCTACACCTTC. Residues: CASSLADRGGGYTF.

The V call is TRBV5-1, the J call TRBJ1-1, with no clear D. The V and J ends lost 0 bases and 6 bases respectively, with 15 bases between them. The germline CDR1 and CDR2 sequences are SGHRS and YFSETQ. This CDR3 region has 15 residues. The CDR3 is CASSLADRIRAEAFF. CDR3 coding DNA: TGCGCCAGCAGCTTGGCCGATCGGATAAGGGCTGAAGCTTTCTTT.